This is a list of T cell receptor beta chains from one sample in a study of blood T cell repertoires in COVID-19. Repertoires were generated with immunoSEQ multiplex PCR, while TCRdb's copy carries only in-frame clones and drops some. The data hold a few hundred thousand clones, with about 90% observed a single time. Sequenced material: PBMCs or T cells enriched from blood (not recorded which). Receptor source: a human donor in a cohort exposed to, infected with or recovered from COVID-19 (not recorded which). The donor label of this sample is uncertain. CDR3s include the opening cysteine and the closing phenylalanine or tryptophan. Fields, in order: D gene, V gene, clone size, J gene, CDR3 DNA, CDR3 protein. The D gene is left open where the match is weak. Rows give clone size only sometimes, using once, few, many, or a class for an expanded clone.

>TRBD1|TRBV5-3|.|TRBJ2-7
TGTGCCAGAAGCTTTGAGCGACAGGGGTTCTACGAGCAGTACTTC
CARSFERQGFYEQYF
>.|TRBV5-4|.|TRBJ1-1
TGTGCCAGCAGCCATTGGGGGGGGAACACTGAAGCTTTCTTT
CASSHWGGNTEAFF
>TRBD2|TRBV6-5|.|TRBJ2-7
TGTGCCAGCAGCCTTAGCGGGGGCCCCAGCGACGAGCAGTACTTC
CASSLSGGPSDEQYF
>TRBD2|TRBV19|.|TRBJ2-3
TGTGCCAGTAGTACCTCTAGCGGGGCCACAGATACGCAGTATTTT
CASSTSSGATDTQYF
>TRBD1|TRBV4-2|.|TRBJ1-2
TGTGCCAGCAGCCAAGAAGGGACAGGGGGTATCGGGGTCTATGGCTACACCTTC
CASSQEGTGGIGVYGYTF
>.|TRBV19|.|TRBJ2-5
TGTGCCAGTGGGAGGGAGACCCAGTACTTC
CASGRETQYF
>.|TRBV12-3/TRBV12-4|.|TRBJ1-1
TGTGCCAGCAGTTTAACGTCGGTTGAAGCTTTCTTT
CASSLTSVEAFF
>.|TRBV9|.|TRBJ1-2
TGTGCCAGCAGCGTTCCCGGGACACCGCCCTATGGCTACACCTTC
CASSVPGTPPYGYTF
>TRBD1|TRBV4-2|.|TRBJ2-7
TGTGCCAGCAGCCCGACCCCCGGACAGGTCTCCCACGAGCAGTACTTC
CASSPTPGQVSHEQYF
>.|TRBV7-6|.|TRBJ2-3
TGTGCCAGCAGCTTAAGGAGAGATACGCAGTATTTT
CASSLRRDTQYF
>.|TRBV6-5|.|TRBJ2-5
TGTGCCAGCAGTTACGGGGGGGCTGGAGAGACCCAGTACTTC
CASSYGGAGETQYF
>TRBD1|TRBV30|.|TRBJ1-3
TGTGCCTGGGCCCTACAGGGGGCTCACACCATATATTTT
CAWALQGAHTIYF
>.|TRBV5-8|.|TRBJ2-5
TGTGCCAGCAGCTTGAAATTTGGGACACTTGCCCAAGAGACCCAGTACTTC
CASSLKFGTLAQETQYF
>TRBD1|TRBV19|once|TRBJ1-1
TGTGCCAGTAGTACCGACAGGGGGGCTAACACTGAAGCTTTCTTT
CASSTDRGANTEAFF
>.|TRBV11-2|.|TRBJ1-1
TGTGCCAGCATCTTACTAGGGAGAACGAACACTGAAGCTTTCTTT
CASILLGRTNTEAFF
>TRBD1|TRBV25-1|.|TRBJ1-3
TGTGCCAGCAGTGCACCGGGACAGCGTTCTGGAAACACCATATATTTT
CASSAPGQRSGNTIYF
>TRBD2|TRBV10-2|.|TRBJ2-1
TGCGCCAGCACCGGGACTAGCGGCTACAATGAGCAGTTCTTC
CASTGTSGYNEQFF
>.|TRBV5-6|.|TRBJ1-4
TGTGCCAGCAGTCGCGTCCCCGACCGTAGCGAAAAACTGTTTTTT
CASSRVPDRSEKLFF
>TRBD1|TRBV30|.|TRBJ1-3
TGTGCCTGGGCTTCACTGGACAGGGGAAACACCATATATTTT
CAWASLDRGNTIYF
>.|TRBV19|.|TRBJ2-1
TGTGCCAGTAGTATGCTAGCGAACAATGAGCAGTTCTTC
CASSMLANNEQFF
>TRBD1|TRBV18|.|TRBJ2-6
TGTGCCAGCTCAACTGGACAGGGGTCTGGGGCCAACGTCCTGACTTTC
CASSTGQGSGANVLTF
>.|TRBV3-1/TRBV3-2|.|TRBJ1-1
TGTGCCAGCAGCCAAGCGGGGTCGCGGACGATTTCGAACACTGAAGCTTTCTTT
CASSQAGSRTISNTEAFF
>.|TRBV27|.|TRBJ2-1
TGTGCCAGCAGTTCACTATATCCCGCAAAGCAGTTCTTC
CASSSLYPAKQFF
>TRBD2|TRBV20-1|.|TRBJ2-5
TGCAGTGCTAGTCCGGGGGGAACCCAGTACTTC
CSASPGGTQYF
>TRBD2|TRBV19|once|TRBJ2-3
TGTGCCAGTAGTATAGCCCCGGGGGGGCCAGCAGATACGCAGTATTTT
CASSIAPGGPADTQYF
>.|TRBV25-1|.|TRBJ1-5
TGTGCCAGCAGTGAATTATTCAGGGTCTGGAGCAATCAGCCCCAGCATTTT
CASSELFRVWSNQPQHF
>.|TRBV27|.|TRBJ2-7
TGTGCCAGCGGCGGGGGCCGACCCCTCGAGCAGTACTTC
CASGGGRPLEQYF
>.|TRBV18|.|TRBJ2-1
TGTGCCAGCTCATCGGGACTGGGACAGTTCTTC
CASSSGLGQFF
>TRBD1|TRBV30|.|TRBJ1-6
TGTGCCTGGACTTTCAACAGGGGATCACCCCTCCACTTT
CAWTFNRGSPLHF
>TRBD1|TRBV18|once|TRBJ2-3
TGTGCCAGCTCACCCTGGACAGGGGGTAGAATTGATACGCAGTATTTT
CASSPWTGGRIDTQYF
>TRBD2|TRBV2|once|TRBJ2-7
TGTGCCAGCCGGGGGGGTTTCGTAAAAAACGAGCAGTACTTC
CASRGGFVKNEQYF
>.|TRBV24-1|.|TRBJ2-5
TGTGCCACCAGTGAGGGCCTGTACCAAGAGACCCAGTACTTC
CATSEGLYQETQYF
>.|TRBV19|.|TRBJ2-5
TGTGCCAGTAGTCCCCAGTCGGGGGAGACCCAGTACTTC
CASSPQSGETQYF
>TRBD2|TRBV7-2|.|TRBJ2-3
TGTGCCAGCAGCCTCACGGGGGGGCAGGGCACAGATACGCAGTATTTT
CASSLTGGQGTDTQYF
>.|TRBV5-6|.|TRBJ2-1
TGTGCCAGCAGTTATCAGACTTCAGAGCAGTTCTTC
CASSYQTSEQFF
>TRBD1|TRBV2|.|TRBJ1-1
TGTGCCAGCAGTCCCGTCAGGGGGCCGGCTGAAGCTTTCTTT
CASSPVRGPAEAFF
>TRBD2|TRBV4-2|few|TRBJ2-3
TGTGCCAGCAGCCAAGATAAGACTAGCGGGGGGTTTGCAGATACGCAGTATTTT
CASSQDKTSGGFADTQYF
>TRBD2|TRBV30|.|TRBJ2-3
TGTGCCTGGAGCTCGGGACTAGCGGGGGCTCTGGATACGCAGTATTTT
CAWSSGLAGALDTQYF
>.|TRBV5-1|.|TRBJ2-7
TGCGCCAGCAGCTTGAACAGTATCGAGCAGTACTTC
CASSLNSIEQYF
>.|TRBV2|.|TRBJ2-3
TGTGCCAGAACAGGGAGAAGCACAGATACGCAGTATTTT
CARTGRSTDTQYF
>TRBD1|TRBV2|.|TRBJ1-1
TGTGCCATCCCGGTGACAGGGGGCACTGAAGCTTTCTTT
CAIPVTGGTEAFF
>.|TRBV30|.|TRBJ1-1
TGTGCCTGGAGTGGACAGCTAAACACTGAAGCTTTCTTT
CAWSGQLNTEAFF
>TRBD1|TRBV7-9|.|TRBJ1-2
TGTGCCAGCAGTGGACAGGCATCCTATGGCTACACCTTC
CASSGQASYGYTF
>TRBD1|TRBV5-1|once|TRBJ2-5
TGCGCCAGCAGCTTGGCGGGGACAGGGGGGCAAGAGACCCAGTACTTC
CASSLAGTGGQETQYF
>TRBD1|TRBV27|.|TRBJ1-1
TGTGCCAGCAGTTTCATGGGACAGGGTACTGAAGCTTTCTTT
CASSFMGQGTEAFF
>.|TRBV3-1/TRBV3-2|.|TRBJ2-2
TGTGCCAGCAGCCAAAGGACACCCAACACCGGGGAGCTGTTTTTT
CASSQRTPNTGELFF
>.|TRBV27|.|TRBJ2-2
TGTGCCAGCAGTTTTTGGGAGGCCGGGGAGCTGTTTTTT
CASSFWEAGELFF
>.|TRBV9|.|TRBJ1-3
TGTGCCAGCAGCGTTGGAGGGTTCTCTGGAAACACCATATATTTT
CASSVGGFSGNTIYF
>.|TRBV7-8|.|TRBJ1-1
TGTGCCAGCAGCTTATTAGAGGGAGAGACTGAAGCTTTCTTT
CASSLLEGETEAFF
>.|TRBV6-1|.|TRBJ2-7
TGTGCCAGCAGTGACCAGGGTCAGTACGAGCAGTACTTC
CASSDQGQYEQYF
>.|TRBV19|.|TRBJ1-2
TGTGCCAGTAGTATTGTACGGCAGGTCTATGGCTACACCTTC
CASSIVRQVYGYTF
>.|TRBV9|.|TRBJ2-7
TGTGCCAGCAGCCCCGGTAGGGGGGGGGCGCACGGCGAGCAGTACTTC
CASSPGRGGAHGEQYF
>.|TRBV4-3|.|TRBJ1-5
TGCGCCAGCAGCCAAGTCCCCGGGGATCAGCCCCAGCATTTT
CASSQVPGDQPQHF
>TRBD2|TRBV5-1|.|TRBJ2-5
TGCGCCAGCAGCCAGGGACTACCGGGGGAGACCCAGTACTTC
CASSQGLPGETQYF
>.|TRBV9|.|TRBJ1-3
TGTGCCAGCAGTGCAGGTCTCGAGGGAAACACCATATATTTT
CASSAGLEGNTIYF
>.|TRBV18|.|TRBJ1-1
TGTGCCAGCTCACCACCAGGCTGGGTAGCCTTTGAAGCTTTCTTT
CASSPPGWVAFEAFF
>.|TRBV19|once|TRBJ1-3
TGTGCCAGTAGTATTGGGGCAGGGTCTGAAAACACCATATATTTT
CASSIGAGSENTIYF
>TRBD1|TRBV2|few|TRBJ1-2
TGTGCCAGCAGGCCGGACAGGGGGCCGGGCTATGGCTACACCTTC
CASRPDRGPGYGYTF